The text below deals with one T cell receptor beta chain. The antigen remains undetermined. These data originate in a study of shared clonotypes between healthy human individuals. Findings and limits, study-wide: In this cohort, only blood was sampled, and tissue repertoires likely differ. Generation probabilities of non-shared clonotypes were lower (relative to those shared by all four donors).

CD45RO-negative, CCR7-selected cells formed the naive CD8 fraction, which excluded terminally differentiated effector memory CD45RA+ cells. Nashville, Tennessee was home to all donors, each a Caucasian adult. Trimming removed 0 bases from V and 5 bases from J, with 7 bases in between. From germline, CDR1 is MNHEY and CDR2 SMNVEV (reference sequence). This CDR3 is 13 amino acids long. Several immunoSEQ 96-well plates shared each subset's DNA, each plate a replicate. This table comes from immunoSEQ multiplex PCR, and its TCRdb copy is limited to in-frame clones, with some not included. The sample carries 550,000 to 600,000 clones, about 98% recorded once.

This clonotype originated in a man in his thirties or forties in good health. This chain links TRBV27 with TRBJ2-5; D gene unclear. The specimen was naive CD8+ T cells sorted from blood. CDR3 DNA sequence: TGTGCCAGCAGTTTATCTCGCGTGGAGACCCAGTACTTC. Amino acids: CASSLSRVETQYF.